These 19 T cell receptor beta chains originate from one sample sequenced in a study of blood T cell repertoires in COVID-19 (dated by TCRdb to about 2020). The protocol used for the library was the immunoSEQ multiplex PCR assay. Entries here come from immuneACCESS through TCRdb and include only in-frame sequences with V and J called. Some clones fail to appear in such tables; in the studies checked, an unresolved V gene covers under half of the shortfall, and the cause of the remainder is unknown. For this sample there are 25,000 to 35,000 clones; more than 85% appear just once. Less than 15% of the sample rests with the top ten. The specimen sequenced was peripheral blood. All receptors derive from a human donor in a cohort sampled during active COVID-19. The donor label of this sample is uncertain.

This chain joins TRBV5-4 and TRBJ1-6; D perhaps matches TRBD1 (5 bases). This CDR3 is built from 13 residues. Trimming removed 1 base at V and 8 bases at J, with 7 bases between. Looked up from germline, CDR1 is SGHNT and CDR2 is YYREEE (reference sequence). The CDR3 spells CASSLRRDSPLHF. The CDR3 nucleotides read TGTGCCAGCAGCTTGCGCAGGGATTCACCCCTCCACTTT.

The chain couples TRBV5-1 to TRBJ2-7; D possibly corresponds to TRBD1 (6 bases). Germline V gene lookup returns CDR1 SGHRS and CDR2 YFSETQ. The CDR3 covers 13 residues. V was trimmed by 3 bases and J by 4 bases, leaving 11 bases between them. CDR3 coding DNA: TGCGCCAGCAGCTGGGGGACACCATACGAGCAGTACTTC. As protein: CASSWGTPYEQYF.

The rearrangement joins TRBV18 to TRBJ2-1; 11 nucleotides match TRBD2. The CDR3 spans 15 residues. Unmatched junction bases numbered 6, after V lost 4 bases and J lost 7 bases. The germline gives CDR1 KGHSH, CDR2 LQKENI. CDR3 loop: CASSLLTSGTNEQFF. CDR3 nucleotide sequence: TGTGCCAGCTCACTCCTGACTAGCGGGACTAATGAGCAGTTCTTC. The full variable domain, in which reference TRBV18 and TRBJ2-1 provide the parts outside the CDR3, is NAGVMQNPRHLVRRRGQEARLRCSPMKGHSHVYWYRQLPEEGLKFMVYLQKENIIDESGMPKERFSAEFPKEGPSILRIQQVVRGDSAAYFCASSLLTSGTNEQFFGPGTRLTVL.

This rearrangement joins TRBV5-6 to TRBJ2-7; D perhaps matches TRBD1 (6 bases). Per germline, CDR1 SGHDT and CDR2 YYEEEE. The CDR3 runs 13 residues. Trimming pared 4 bases from V and 2 bases from J, leaving 10 bases between. The CDR3 sequence is CASSPGHAYEQYF. The DNA for the CDR3 is TGTGCCAGCAGCCCGGGACACGCCTACGAGCAGTACTTC.

This chain links TRBV5-4 with TRBJ1-2; 10 bases line up with TRBD1. Germline V lookup: CDR1 SGHNT, CDR2 YYREEE (reference sequence). After removal of 3 bases from V and 4 bases from J, the junction contained 12 bases not matched to a gene. The length of the CDR3 is 17 residues. The CDR3: CASSSPAGTGVGYGYTF. CDR3 nucleotides: TGTGCCAGCAGCTCCCCAGCCGGGACAGGGGTCGGCTATGGCTACACCTTC.

This clone was seen a single time. The genes are TRBV5-1 and TRBJ2-5; weak D call: TRBD1 (6 bases). Germline CDR1 reads SGHRS; CDR2 reads YFSETQ. The CDR3 has 15 amino acids. The germline V and J ends were trimmed by 4 bases and 1 base, with 14 bases remaining between them. CDR3 sequence: CASSTLQGLQETQYF. CDR3 DNA: TGCGCCAGCAGCACATTACAGGGTCTCCAAGAGACCCAGTACTTC.

The chain uses TRBV27 and TRBJ1-2; 8 bases agree with TRBD1. Germline CDR1 and CDR2: MNHEY and SMNVEV (reference sequence). Trimming at V came to 5 bases and at J to 0 bases, leaving 8 bases not matched to a gene. The CDR3 loop spans 16 amino acids. The CDR3 loop is CASSPTGAFTNYGYTF. In DNA form, the CDR3 reads TGTGCCAGCAGTCCGACAGGGGCGTTTACTAACTATGGCTACACCTTC.

The rearrangement uses TRBV9 and TRBJ2-1; D might be TRBD1 (6 bases). Trimming shortened V by 0 bases and J by 6 bases, and 16 bases separated the two germline ends. The germline V gene encodes CDR1 SGDLS and CDR2 YYNGEE. The CDR3 is 16 amino acids. CDR3 nucleotide sequence: TGTGCCAGCAGCGTAGGTGCAGGGGCTATGCGCAATGAGCAGTTCTTC. Encoded protein: CASSVGAGAMRNEQFF.

The chain couples TRBV3-1 (or the pseudogene TRBV3-2) to TRBJ2-3; D remains ambiguous. Trimming cost V 1 base and J 5 bases, with 7 bases left between them. The CDR3 spans 13 residues. Germline V CDR1 and CDR2: LGHDT, YNNKEL (reference sequence). CDR3: CASSQAPGDTQYF. The CDR3 bases are TGTGCCAGCAGCCAAGCCCCGGGAGATACGCAGTATTTT.

This rearrangement joins TRBV15 to TRBJ2-3, with 9 bases aligning to TRBD2. The germline V gene encodes CDR1 LNHNV and CDR2 YYDKDF (reference sequence). J was trimmed by 2 bases and V by 1 base; bases with no gene match: 1. This CDR3 has 15 residues. CDR3 region: CATSRGLAVTDTQYF. For the CDR3, the DNA is TGTGCCACCAGCAGAGGACTAGCGGTCACAGATACGCAGTATTTT.

The chain carries TRBV7-6 and TRBJ2-3; D perhaps matches TRBD1 (6 bases). Germline V gene sequence: CDR1 SGHVS, CDR2 FNYEAQ. The CDR3 loop spans 16 amino acids. V lost 1 base to trimming and J lost 2 bases, with 13 bases between them. This chain's CDR3 is CASSLGPGTHTDTQYF. CDR3 in DNA: TGTGCCAGCAGCTTAGGTCCGGGGACACACACAGATACGCAGTATTTT.

The CDR3 region has the DNA TGTGCCAGCAGCCCTCGGACTAGCGGGATACAGATTTACGAGCAGTACTTC. This translates into CASSPRTSGIQIYEQYF. The J gene is TRBJ2-7, the V gene TRBV11-2; 12 bases are shared with TRBD2. Germline CDR1 is SGHAT and CDR2 is FQNNGV. The junction had 12 bases not matched to a gene; V was cut back by 5 bases and J by 4 bases. The CDR3 extends over 17 amino acids.

This chain connects TRBV11-3 to TRBJ2-7; TRBD1 matches at 9 bases. The V and J ends lost 4 bases and 4 bases, in that order; junction bases with no gene match: 2. Germline V gene lookup returns CDR1 SGHNT and CDR2 YENEEA. This CDR3 contains 13 residues. In nucleotides, the CDR3 is TGTGCCAGCAGCTCCGGGACAGGGTACGAGCAGTACTTC. This codes for CASSSGTGYEQYF.

The V and J genes are TRBV5-1 and TRBJ2-1; 11 bases map to TRBD1. Germline-derived CDR1 and CDR2 are SGHRS and YFSETQ. The CDR3 length is 15 residues. Germline trimming cut 3 bases from V and 6 bases from J; bases unmatched to any gene: 5. The CDR3 coding sequence is TGCGCCAGCAGCTACGGGACAGGGGGTGCCAATGAGCAGTTCTTC. The encoded protein is CASSYGTGGANEQFF.

The gene calls are TRBV27 and TRBJ2-7; the D gene is possibly TRBD1 (8 bases). The V end was cut by 10 bases, the J end by 6 bases, with 19 bases between. Germline V gene sequence: CDR1 MNHEY, CDR2 SMNVEV (reference sequence). The CDR3 has 13 residues. CDR3 nucleotide sequence: TGTGCCACCCGGGAGGACAGGGTGGGCGAGCAGTACTTC. Translating gives CATREDRVGEQYF.

V is TRBV27 and J is TRBJ2-3; tentatively, D is TRBD2 (6 bases). Germline V gives CDR1 MNHEY, CDR2 SMNVEV (reference sequence). The CDR3 runs 14 residues. V was trimmed by 8 bases and J by 0 bases, leaving 12 bases between them. The CDR3 coding sequence is TGTGCCAGCCGAAGGGACTTTAGCACAGATACGCAGTATTTT. Encoded protein: CASRRDFSTDTQYF.

The gene calls are TRBV14 and TRBJ2-5; 12 bases line up with TRBD1. Germline trimming cut 0 bases from V and 5 bases from J; bases unmatched to any gene: 7. Per germline, CDR1 SGHDN and CDR2 FVKESK. This CDR3 contains 17 residues. The CDR3 DNA reads TGTGCCAGCAGCCAAGATCGGGGGACAGGGGGCGTCGAGACCCAGTACTTC. Its protein product is CASSQDRGTGGVETQYF.

The CDR3 spells CATSPRGADTQYF. The CDR3 coding sequence is TGTGCCACCAGCCCCAGGGGCGCAGATACGCAGTATTTT. The gene calls are TRBV15 and TRBJ2-3; D is perhaps TRBD1 (6 bases). V was trimmed by 5 bases and J by 4 bases, leaving 10 bases between them. The CDR3 runs to 13 residues. The germline gives CDR1 LNHNV, CDR2 YYDKDF (reference sequence).

In DNA, the CDR3 is TGCAGCTTCCTGGGACTCCCAGGGTACGAGCAGTACTTC. Translation gives CSFLGLPGYEQYF. This chain links TRBV29-1 with TRBJ2-7; maybe TRBD2 (6 bases). This CDR3 is built from 13 residues. The germline V gene has CDR1 SQVTM and CDR2 ANQGSEA. The V gene lost 8 bases and the J gene lost 4 bases, with 18 bases spanning the gap.